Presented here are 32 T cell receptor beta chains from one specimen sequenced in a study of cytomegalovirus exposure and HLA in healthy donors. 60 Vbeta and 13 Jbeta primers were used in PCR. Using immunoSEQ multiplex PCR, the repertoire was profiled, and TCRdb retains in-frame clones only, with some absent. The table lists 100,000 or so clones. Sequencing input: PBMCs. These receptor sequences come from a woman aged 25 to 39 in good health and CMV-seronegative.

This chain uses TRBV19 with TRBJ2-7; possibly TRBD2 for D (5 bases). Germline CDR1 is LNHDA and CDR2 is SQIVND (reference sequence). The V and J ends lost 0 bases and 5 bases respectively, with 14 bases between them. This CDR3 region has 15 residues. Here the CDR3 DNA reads TGTGCCAGTAGTATAGATCCTAGCCGCGCGGACGAGCAGTACTTC. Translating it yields CASSIDPSRADEQYF.

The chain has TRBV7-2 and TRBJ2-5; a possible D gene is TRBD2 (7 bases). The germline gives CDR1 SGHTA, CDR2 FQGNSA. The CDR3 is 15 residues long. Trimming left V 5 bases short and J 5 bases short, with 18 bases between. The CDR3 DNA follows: TGTGCCAGCAGCCCCTCCCGGGGGGCGCTGGAGACCCAGTACTTC. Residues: CASSPSRGALETQYF.

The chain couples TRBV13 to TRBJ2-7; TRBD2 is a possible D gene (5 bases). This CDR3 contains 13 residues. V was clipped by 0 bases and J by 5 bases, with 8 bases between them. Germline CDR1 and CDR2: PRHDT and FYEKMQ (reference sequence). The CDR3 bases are TGTGCCAGCAGCTTAGGGGAGGCCGACGAGCAGTACTTC. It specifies CASSLGEADEQYF.

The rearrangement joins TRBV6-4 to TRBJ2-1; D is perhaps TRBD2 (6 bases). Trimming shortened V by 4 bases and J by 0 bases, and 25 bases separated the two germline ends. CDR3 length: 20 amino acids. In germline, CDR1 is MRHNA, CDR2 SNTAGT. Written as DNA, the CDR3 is TGTGCCAGCAGTGCGGTCGAGGGAGGCAGGTCTTCTAGCTCCTACAATGAGCAGTTCTTC. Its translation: CASSAVEGGRSSSSYNEQFF.

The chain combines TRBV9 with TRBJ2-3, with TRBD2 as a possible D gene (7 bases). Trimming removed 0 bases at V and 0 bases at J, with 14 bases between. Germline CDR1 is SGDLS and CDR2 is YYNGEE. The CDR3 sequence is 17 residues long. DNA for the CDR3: TGTGCCAGCAGCGTAGTTGGAGGGGGGGCCAGCACAGATACGCAGTATTTT. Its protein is CASSVVGGGASTDTQYF.

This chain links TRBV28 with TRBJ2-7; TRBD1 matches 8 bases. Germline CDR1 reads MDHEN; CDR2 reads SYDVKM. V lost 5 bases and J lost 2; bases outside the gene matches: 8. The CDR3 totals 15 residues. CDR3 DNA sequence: TGTGCCAGCAGTCCAGGGACAGGACTACCCTACGAGCAGTACTTC. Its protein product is CASSPGTGLPYEQYF.

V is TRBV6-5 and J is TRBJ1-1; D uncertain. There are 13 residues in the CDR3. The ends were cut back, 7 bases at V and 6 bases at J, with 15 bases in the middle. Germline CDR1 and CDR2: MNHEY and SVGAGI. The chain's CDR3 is CASMKPLPPEAFF. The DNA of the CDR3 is TGTGCCAGCATGAAGCCCCTGCCCCCTGAAGCTTTCTTT.

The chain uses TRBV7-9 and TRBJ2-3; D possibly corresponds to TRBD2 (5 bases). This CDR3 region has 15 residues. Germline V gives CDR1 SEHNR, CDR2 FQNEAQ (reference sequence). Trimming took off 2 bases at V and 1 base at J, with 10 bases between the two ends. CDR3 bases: TGTGCCAGCAGCTTAAGGCGGGTCGGCACAGATACGCAGTATTTT. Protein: CASSLRRVGTDTQYF.

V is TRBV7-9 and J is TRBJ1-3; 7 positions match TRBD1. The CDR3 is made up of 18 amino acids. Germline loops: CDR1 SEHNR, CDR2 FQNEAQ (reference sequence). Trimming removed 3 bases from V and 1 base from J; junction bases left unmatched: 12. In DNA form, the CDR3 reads TGTGCCAGCAGCTTGAGGTCCGGGACAGTGGAGTCTGGAAACACCATATATTTT. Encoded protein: CASSLRSGTVESGNTIYF.

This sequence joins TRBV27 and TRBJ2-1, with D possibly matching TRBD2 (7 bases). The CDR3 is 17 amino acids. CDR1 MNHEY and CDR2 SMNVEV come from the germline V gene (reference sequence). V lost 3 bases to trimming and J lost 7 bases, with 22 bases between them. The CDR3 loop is CASSFGSWGGKGNEQFF. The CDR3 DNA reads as TGTGCCAGCAGTTTTGGCAGTTGGGGGGGCAAGGGTAATGAGCAGTTCTTC.

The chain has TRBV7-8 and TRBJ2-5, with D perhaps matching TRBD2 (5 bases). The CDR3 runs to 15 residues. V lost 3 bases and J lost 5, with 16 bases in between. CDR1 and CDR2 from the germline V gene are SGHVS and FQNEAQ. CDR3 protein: CASSLAGVATETQYF. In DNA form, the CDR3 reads TGTGCCAGCAGCTTGGCCGGGGTGGCAACGGAGACCCAGTACTTC.

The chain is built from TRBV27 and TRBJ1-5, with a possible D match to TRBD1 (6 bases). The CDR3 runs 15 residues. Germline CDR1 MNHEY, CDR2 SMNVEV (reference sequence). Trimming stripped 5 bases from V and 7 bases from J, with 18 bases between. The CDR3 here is CASSHVWDIGQPQHF. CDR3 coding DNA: TGTGCCAGCAGTCATGTATGGGACATTGGGCAGCCCCAGCATTTT.

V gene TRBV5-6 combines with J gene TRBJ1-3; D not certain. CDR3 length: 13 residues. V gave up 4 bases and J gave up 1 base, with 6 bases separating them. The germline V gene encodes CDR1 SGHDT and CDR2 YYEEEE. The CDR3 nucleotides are TGTGCCAGCAGCCCCCTTTCTGGAAACACCATATATTTT. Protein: CASSPLSGNTIYF.

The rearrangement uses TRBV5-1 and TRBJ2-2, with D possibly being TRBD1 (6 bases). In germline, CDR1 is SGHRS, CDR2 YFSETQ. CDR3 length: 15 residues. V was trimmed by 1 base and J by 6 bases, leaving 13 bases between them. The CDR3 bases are TGCGCCAGCAGCTTGTTGACAGGAAGCGCCGGGGAGCTGTTTTTT. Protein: CASSLLTGSAGELFF.

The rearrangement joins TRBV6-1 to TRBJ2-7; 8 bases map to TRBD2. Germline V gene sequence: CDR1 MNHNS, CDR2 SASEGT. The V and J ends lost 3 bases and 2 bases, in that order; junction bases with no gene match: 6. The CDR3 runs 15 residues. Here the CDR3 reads CASSDSGKRTYEQYF. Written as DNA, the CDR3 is TGTGCCAGCAGTGATAGCGGGAAACGGACCTACGAGCAGTACTTC.

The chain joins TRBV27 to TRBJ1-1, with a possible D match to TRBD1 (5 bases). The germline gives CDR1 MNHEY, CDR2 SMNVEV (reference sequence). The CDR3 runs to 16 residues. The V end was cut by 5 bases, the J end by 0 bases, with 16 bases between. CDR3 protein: CASSPIRRGLNTEAFF. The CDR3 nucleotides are TGTGCCAGCAGTCCAATCAGGCGGGGCTTGAACACTGAAGCTTTCTTT.

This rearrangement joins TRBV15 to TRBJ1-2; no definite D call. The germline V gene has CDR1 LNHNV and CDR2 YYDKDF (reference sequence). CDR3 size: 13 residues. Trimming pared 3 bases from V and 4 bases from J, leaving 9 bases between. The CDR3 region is CATSRASLYGYTF. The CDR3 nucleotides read TGTGCCACCAGCAGGGCCTCCCTCTATGGCTACACCTTC. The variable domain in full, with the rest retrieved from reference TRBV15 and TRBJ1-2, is DAMVIQNPRYQVTQFGKPVTLSCSQTLNHNVMYWYQQKSSQAPKLLFHYYDKDFNNEADTPDNFQSRRPNTSFCFLDIRSPGLGDTAMYLCATSRASLYGYTFGSGTRLTVV.

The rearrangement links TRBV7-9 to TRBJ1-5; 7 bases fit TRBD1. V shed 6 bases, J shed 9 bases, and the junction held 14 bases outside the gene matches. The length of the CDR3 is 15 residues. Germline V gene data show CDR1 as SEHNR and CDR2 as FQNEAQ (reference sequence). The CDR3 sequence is CASRPGRGPIRPQHF. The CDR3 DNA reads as TGTGCCAGCAGACCCGGAAGGGGGCCCATCAGGCCCCAGCATTTT.

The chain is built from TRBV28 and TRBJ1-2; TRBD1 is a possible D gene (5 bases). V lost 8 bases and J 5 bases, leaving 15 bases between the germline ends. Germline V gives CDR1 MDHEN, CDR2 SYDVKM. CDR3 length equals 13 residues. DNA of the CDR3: TGTGCCAGCCAAGGTGGGGGAGGGTATGGCTACACCTTC. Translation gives CASQGGGGYGYTF.

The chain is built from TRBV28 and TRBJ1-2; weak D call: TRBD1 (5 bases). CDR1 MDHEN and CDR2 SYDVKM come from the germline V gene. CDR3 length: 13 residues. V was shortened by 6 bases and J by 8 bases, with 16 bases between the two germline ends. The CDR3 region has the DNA TGTGCCAGCAGCTGGGGCAGGGTCGACGGCTACACCTTC. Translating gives CASSWGRVDGYTF.

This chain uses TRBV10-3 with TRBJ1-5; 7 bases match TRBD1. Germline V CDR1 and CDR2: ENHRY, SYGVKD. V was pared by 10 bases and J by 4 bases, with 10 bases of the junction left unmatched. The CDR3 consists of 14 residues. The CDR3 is CATGQAGGNQPQHF. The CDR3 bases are TGTGCCACCGGACAGGCAGGGGGGAATCAGCCCCAGCATTTT.

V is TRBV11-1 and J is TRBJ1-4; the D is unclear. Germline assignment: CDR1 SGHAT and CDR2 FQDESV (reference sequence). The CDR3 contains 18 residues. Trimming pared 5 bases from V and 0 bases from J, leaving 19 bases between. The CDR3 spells CASSAYSFIGTTNEKLFF. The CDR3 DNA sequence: TGTGCCAGCAGCGCCTACTCTTTTATCGGGACAACTAATGAAAAACTGTTTTTT. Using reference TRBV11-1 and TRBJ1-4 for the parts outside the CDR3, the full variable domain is EAEVAQSPRYKITEKSQAVAFWCDPISGHATLYWYRQILGQGPELLVQFQDESVVDDSQLPKDRFSAERLKGVDSTLKIQPAELGDSAMYLCASSAYSFIGTTNEKLFFGSGTQLSVL.

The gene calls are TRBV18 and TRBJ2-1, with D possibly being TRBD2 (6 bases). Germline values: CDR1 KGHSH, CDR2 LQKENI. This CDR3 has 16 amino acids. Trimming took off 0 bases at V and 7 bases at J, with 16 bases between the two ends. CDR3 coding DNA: TGTGCCAGCTCACCACCTACGGGGGTTTCGTCGAATGAGCAGTTCTTC. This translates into CASSPPTGVSSNEQFF.

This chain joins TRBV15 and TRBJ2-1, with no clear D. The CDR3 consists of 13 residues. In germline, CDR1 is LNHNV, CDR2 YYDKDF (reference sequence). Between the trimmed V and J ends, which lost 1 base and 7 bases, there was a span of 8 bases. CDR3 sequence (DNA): TGTGCCACCAGCAGAGGCGGAGAGAATGAGCAGTTCTTC. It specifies CATSRGGENEQFF. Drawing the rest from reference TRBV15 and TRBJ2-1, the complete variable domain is DAMVIQNPRYQVTQFGKPVTLSCSQTLNHNVMYWYQQKSSQAPKLLFHYYDKDFNNEADTPDNFQSRRPNTSFCFLDIRSPGLGDTAMYLCATSRGGENEQFFGPGTRLTVL.

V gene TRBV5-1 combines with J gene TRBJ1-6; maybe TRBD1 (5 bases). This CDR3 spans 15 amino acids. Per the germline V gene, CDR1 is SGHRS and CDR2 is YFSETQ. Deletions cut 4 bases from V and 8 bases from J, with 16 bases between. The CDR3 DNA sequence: TGCGCCAGCAGCCCCGTACTGGGGGGGGATTCACCCCTCCACTTT. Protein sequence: CASSPVLGGDSPLHF.

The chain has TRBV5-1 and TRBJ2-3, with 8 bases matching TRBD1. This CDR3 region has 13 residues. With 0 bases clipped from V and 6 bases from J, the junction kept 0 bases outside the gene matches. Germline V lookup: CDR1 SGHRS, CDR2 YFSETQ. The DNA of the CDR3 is TGCGCCAGCAGCTTGGGACAGGGGGATACGCAGTATTTT. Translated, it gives CASSLGQGDTQYF.

The DNA for the CDR3 is TGTGCCAGCAGTTTAGAGGGGGCGTCAGATACGCAGTATTTT. Its translation is CASSLEGASDTQYF. This rearrangement joins TRBV28 to TRBJ2-3, with TRBD1 matching 7 bases. CDR1 is MDHEN, CDR2 SYDVKM, per germline. The trim removed 2 bases at V and 4 bases at J, leaving 3 bases unmatched. The CDR3 has 14 residues.

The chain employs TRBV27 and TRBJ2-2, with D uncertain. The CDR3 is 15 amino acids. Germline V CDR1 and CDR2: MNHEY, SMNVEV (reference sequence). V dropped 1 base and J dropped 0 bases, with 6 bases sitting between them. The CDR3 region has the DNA TGTGCCAGCAGTTTATTAGGAGCGAACACCGGGGAGCTGTTTTTT. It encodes CASSLLGANTGELFF.

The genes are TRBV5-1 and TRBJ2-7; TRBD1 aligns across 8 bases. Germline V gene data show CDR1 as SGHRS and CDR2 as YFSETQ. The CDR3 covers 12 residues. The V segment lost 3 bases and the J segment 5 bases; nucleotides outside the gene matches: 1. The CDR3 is CASSSQGDEQYF. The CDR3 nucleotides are TGCGCCAGCAGCTCACAGGGGGACGAGCAGTACTTC.

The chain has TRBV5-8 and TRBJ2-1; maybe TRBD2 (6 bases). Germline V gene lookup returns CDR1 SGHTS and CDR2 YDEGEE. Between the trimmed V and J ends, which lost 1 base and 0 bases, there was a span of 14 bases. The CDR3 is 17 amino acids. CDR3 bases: TGTGCCAGCAGCTTGTATCTTAGCGGATACTCCTACAATGAGCAGTTCTTC. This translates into CASSLYLSGYSYNEQFF.

CDR3 sequence: CASLGRNTEAFF. The CDR3 DNA sequence: TGTGCCAGCCTCGGTAGGAACACTGAAGCTTTCTTT. This rearrangement joins TRBV28 to TRBJ1-1; no firm D call. The germline gives CDR1 MDHEN, CDR2 SYDVKM. CDR3 length: 12 residues. V gave up 8 bases and J gave up 1 base, with 8 bases separating them.

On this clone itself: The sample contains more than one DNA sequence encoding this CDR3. The CDR3: CASSLDRAGELFF. CDR3 nucleotide sequence: TGTGCCAGCAGCTTAGACAGGGCCGGGGAGCTGTTTTTT. The chain is built from TRBV11-3 and TRBJ2-2, with D maybe TRBD1 (5 bases). Germline V lookup: CDR1 SGHNT, CDR2 YENEEA. The CDR3 is made up of 13 amino acids. Trimming left V 0 bases short and J 6 bases short, with 5 bases between.